This TCR beta chain was retrieved from a study of sequential checkpoint blockade in melanoma. Study-wide background: Both treatment sequences were followed by maintenance nivolumab.

Described treatment: randomized to nivolumab then ipilimumab (arm A) or the reverse (arm B). PBMC sorting kept live CD3+CD8+ cells without CD19 or CD56. This table comes from immunoSEQ multiplex PCR, and its TCRdb copy is limited to in-frame clones, with some not included. The sample contains more than 30,000 clones, 86% of which appear only once. Sequences were derived from CD8+ T cells sorted from blood (inferred from file names), sampled from a patient given nivolumab and ipilimumab in sequence. The sequence came from a human donor with melanoma.

In nucleotides, the CDR3 is TGTGCCAGCAGCCCGATGGGAAGGGGTGGCTACACCTTC. Translated: CASSPMGRGGYTF. The genes are TRBV9 and TRBJ1-2; perhaps TRBD1 as D (5 bases). Germline lookup yields CDR1 SGDLS and CDR2 YYNGEE. This CDR3 has 13 residues. V gave up 4 bases and J gave up 7 bases, with 14 bases separating them.